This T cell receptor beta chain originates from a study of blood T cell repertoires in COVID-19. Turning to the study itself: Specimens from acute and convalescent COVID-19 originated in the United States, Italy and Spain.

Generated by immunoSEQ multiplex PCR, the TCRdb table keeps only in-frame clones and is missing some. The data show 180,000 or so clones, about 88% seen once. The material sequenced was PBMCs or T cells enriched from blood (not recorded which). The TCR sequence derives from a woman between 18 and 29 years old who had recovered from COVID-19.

CDR3 amino acids: CATSRTTSGFHYTDTQYF. CDR3 sequence (DNA): TGTGCCACCAGCAGGACGACTAGCGGCTTCCATTACACAGATACGCAGTATTTT. V and J are TRBV15 and TRBJ2-3, with 9 bases aligning to TRBD2. Germline V gene sequence: CDR1 LNHNV, CDR2 YYDKDF (reference sequence). J gave up 2 bases and V 3 bases, and 12 bases lay outside the gene matches. The length of the CDR3 is 18 residues. Full variable domain (missing parts from reference TRBV15 and TRBJ2-3): DAMVIQNPRYQVTQFGKPVTLSCSQTLNHNVMYWYQQKSSQAPKLLFHYYDKDFNNEADTPDNFQSRRPNTSFCFLDIRSPGLGDTAMYLCATSRTTSGFHYTDTQYFGPGTRLTVL.